The 7 T cell receptor beta chains below come from one sample, sequenced in a study of blood T cell repertoires in COVID-19. Clones were read by immunoSEQ multiplex PCR, and TCRdb kept only the in-frame ones, dropping some. The sample lists 110,000 or so clones, 85% seen once, with 10% to 15% in the top ten. The sample comprised peripheral blood. These receptors came from a human donor in a cohort sampled during active COVID-19.

The rearrangement joins TRBV4-3 to TRBJ1-4; D may be TRBD1 (6 bases). The V gene's germline CDR1 is LGHNA and CDR2 YSLEER. The CDR3 length is 16 residues. V was shortened by 0 bases and J by 4 bases, with 12 bases between the two germline ends. The CDR3 coding sequence is TGCGCCAGCAGCCAAGACGGAGAAGGGGGTAATGAAAAACTGTTTTTT. As protein: CASSQDGEGGNEKLFF.

The CDR3 region has the DNA TGCGCCAGCAGCCAAGTACTAGCGGAGATTAGCACAGATACGCAGTATTTT. Translating gives CASSQVLAEISTDTQYF. This rearrangement joins TRBV4-3 to TRBJ2-3, with 8 bases that match TRBD2. Germline CDR1 is LGHNA and CDR2 is YSLEER. After removal of 1 base from V and 0 bases from J, the junction contained 6 bases not matched to a gene. CDR3 size: 17 residues.

J is TRBJ2-7 and V is TRBV20-1; TRBD1 might be the D (5 bases). From germline, CDR1 is DFQATT and CDR2 SNEGSKA (reference sequence). CDR3 length equals 11 residues. V was clipped by 7 bases and J by 4 bases, with 11 bases between them. CDR3 sequence (DNA): TGCAGTGTCAGGGATAGATACGAGCAGTACTTC. It translates to CSVRDRYEQYF.

This rearrangement joins TRBV27 to TRBJ2-7, with 10 positions matching TRBD1. The CDR3 has 14 amino acids. V gave up 5 bases and J gave up 6 bases; unmatched junction bases: 7. Germline CDR1 MNHEY, CDR2 SMNVEV (reference sequence). The CDR3 region is CASSTRDRGSEQYF. Here the CDR3 DNA reads TGTGCCAGCAGTACCCGGGACAGGGGAAGCGAGCAGTACTTC.

This sequence joins TRBV5-1 and TRBJ2-3; 7 positions agree with TRBD2. The CDR3 runs 17 residues. The J segment lost 4 bases and the V segment lost 0 bases, leaving 11 bases of the junction unmatched. Germline V lookup: CDR1 SGHRS, CDR2 YFSETQ. The CDR3 sequence is CASSLEGRARGADTQYF. CDR3 DNA sequence: TGCGCCAGCAGCTTGGAGGGGCGGGCCCGGGGGGCAGATACGCAGTATTTT. The variable domain in full, completed from reference TRBV5-1 and TRBJ2-3, reads KAGVTQTPRYLIKTRGQQVTLSCSPISGHRSVSWYQQTPGQGLQFLFEYFSETQRNKGNFPGRFSGRQFSNSRSEMNVSTLELGDSALYLCASSLEGRARGADTQYFGPGTRLTVL.

The chain couples TRBV7-9 to TRBJ1-1, with D uncertain. The CDR3 is 16 residues long. The ends were cut back, 1 base at V and 2 bases at J, with 14 bases in the middle. Germline V gene data show CDR1 as SEHNR and CDR2 as FQNEAQ (reference sequence). As DNA, the CDR3 is TGTGCCAGCAGCTTAGAGGGTCGGGGAACCAACACTGAAGCTTTCTTT. It specifies CASSLEGRGTNTEAFF. Drawing the rest from reference TRBV7-9 and TRBJ1-1, the complete variable domain is DTGVSQNPRHKITKRGQNVTFRCDPISEHNRLYWYRQTLGQGPEFLTYFQNEAQLEKSRLLSDRFSAERPKGSFSTLEIQRTEQGDSAMYLCASSLEGRGTNTEAFFGQGTRLTVV.

The rearrangement links TRBV4-1 to TRBJ2-7; 9 positions agree with TRBD1. The V segment lost 3 bases and the J segment 0 bases; nucleotides outside the gene matches: 3. Per germline, CDR1 MGHRA and CDR2 YSYEKL. The CDR3 extends over 15 amino acids. The CDR3 loop reads CASSQGQGSSYEQYF. The CDR3, as DNA: TGCGCCAGCAGCCAGGGACAGGGTAGCTCCTACGAGCAGTACTTC.